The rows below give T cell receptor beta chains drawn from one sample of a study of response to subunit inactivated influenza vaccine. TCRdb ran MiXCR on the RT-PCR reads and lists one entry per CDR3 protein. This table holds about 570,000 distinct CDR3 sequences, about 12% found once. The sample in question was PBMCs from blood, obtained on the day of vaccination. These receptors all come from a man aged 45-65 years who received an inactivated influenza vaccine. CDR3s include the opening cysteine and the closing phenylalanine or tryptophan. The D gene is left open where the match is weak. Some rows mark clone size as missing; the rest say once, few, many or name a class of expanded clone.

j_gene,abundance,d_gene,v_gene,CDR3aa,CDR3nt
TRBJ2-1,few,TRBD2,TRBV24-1,CATSDSSGGANEQFF,TGTGCCACCAGTGATTCTAGCGGGGGGGCCAATGAGCAGTTCTTC
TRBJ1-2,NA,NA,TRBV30,CAWSQGQGNYGYTF,TGTGCCTGGAGTCAAGGGCAGGGGAACTATGGCTACACCTTC
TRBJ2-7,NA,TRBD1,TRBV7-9,CASSRNGQVSYEQYF,TGTGCCAGCAGCCGTAACGGACAGGTCAGCTACGAGCAGTACTTC
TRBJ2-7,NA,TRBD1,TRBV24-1,CATSDPGTGSDEQYF,TGTGCCACCAGTGATCCCGGGACAGGGAGCGACGAGCAGTACTTC
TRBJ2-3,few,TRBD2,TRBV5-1,CASSFREADTQYF,TGCGCCAGCAGCTTCCGGGAGGCAGATACGCAGTATTTT
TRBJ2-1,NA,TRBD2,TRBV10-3,CAISDGTGGPIDEQFF,TGTGCCATCAGTGACGGGACGGGAGGCCCTATAGATGAGCAGTTCTTC
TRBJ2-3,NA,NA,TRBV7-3,CASSPWNGAGNTDTQYF,TGTGCCAGCAGCCCATGGAACGGGGCAGGGAACACAGATACGCAGTATTTT
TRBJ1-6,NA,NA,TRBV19,CASSIEGFNSPLHF,TGTGCCAGTAGTATTGAGGGGTTCAATTCACCCCTCCACTTT
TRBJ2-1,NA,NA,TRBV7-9,CASSSGHYNEQFF,TGTGCCAGCAGCTCCGGACACTACAATGAGCAGTTCTTC
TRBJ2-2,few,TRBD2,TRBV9,CASSLREAGTGELFF,TGTGCCAGCAGCTTGCGGGAGGCTGGGACCGGGGAGCTGTTTTTT
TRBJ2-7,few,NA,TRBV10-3,CAISEGGTAYYEQYF,TGTGCCATCAGTGAAGGCGGGACAGCTTACTACGAGCAGTACTTC
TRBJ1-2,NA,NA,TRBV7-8,CASSLTYNYGYTF,TGTGCCAGCAGCTTGACCTACAACTATGGCTACACCTTC
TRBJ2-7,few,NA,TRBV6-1,CASSELGAHEQYF,TGTGCCAGCAGTGAGTTGGGGGCCCACGAGCAGTACTTC
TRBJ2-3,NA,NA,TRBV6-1,CASCLAGTDTQYF,TGTGCCAGCTGCTTAGCGGGCACAGATACGCAGTATTTT
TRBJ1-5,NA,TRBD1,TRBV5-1,CASSLAGTDNQPQHF,TGCGCCAGCAGCTTGGCCGGGACAGACAATCAGCCCCAGCATTTT
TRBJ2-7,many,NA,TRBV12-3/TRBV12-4,CASSLGGSLGDEQYF,TGTGCCAGCAGTTTAGGAGGCAGCCTTGGAGACGAGCAGTACTTC
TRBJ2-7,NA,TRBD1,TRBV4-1,CASSQESQGVYEQYF,TGCGCCAGCAGCCAAGAGTCCCAGGGGGTGTACGAGCAGTACTTC
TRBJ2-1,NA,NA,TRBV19,CASSNNRGGGEQFF,TGTGCCAGTAGTAATAATAGGGGGGGAGGTGAGCAGTTCTTC
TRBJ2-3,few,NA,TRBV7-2,CASSFGSLPADTQYF,TGTGCCAGCAGCTTCGGGAGTTTACCCGCAGATACGCAGTATTTT
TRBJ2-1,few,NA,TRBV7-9,CASSFSGENYNEQFF,TGTGCCAGCAGCTTTAGCGGAGAAAACTACAATGAGCAGTTCTTC
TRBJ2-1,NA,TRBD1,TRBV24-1,CATSDWQIRDRVAYNEQFF,TGTGCCACCAGTGATTGGCAGATCCGGGACAGGGTGGCCTACAATGAGCAGTTCTTC
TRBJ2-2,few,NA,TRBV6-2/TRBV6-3,CASSYDSHTGELFF,TGTGCCAGCAGTTACGACAGCCACACCGGGGAGCTGTTTTTT
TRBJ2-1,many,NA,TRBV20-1,CSARGTHGEQFF,TGCAGTGCTAGAGGGACCCACGGTGAGCAGTTCTTC
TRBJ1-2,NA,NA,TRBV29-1,CSVERQSNYGYTF,TGCAGCGTTGAACGACAGTCTAACTATGGCTACACCTTC
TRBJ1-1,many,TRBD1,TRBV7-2,CASSLTGTENTEAFF,TGTGCCAGCAGCCTAACGGGGACAGAGAACACTGAAGCTTTCTTT
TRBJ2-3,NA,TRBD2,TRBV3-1,CASSRGAQRGIWDTQYF,TGTGCCAGCAGCCGGGGGGCACAGCGGGGGATTTGGGATACGCAGTATTTT
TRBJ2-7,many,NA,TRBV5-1,CASSLWGDEQYF,TGCGCCAGCAGCTTGTGGGGCGACGAGCAGTACTTC
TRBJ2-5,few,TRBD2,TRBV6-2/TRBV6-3,CASSPSPGLAEKETQYF,TGTGCCAGCAGTCCCTCTCCGGGACTAGCGGAAAAAGAGACCCAGTACTTC
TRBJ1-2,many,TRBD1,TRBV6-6,CASSYPGGNGYTF,TGTGCCAGCAGTTACCCAGGGGGTAATGGCTACACCTTC
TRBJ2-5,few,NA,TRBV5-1,CASSLGMGRGETQYF,TGCGCCAGCAGCTTGGGAATGGGTCGCGGGGAGACCCAGTACTTC
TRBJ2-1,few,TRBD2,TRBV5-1,CASSGTTAGNEQFF,TGCGCCAGCAGCGGGACTACCGCCGGCAATGAGCAGTTCTTC
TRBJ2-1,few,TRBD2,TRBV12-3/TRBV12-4,CASSFRLAALNEQFF,TGTGCCAGCAGTTTTCGGCTAGCGGCCCTCAATGAGCAGTTCTTC
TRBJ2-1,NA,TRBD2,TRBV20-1,CSARDQMASGSNNEQFF,TGCAGTGCTAGAGATCAAATGGCTAGCGGGAGTAACAATGAGCAGTTCTTC
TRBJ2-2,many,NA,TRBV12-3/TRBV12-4,CASEGGTGELFF,TGTGCCAGCGAGGGGGGCACCGGGGAGCTGTTTTTT
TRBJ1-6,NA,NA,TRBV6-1,CASSERSANSPLHF,TGTGCCAGCAGTGAAAGGTCAGCTAATTCACCCCTCCACTTT
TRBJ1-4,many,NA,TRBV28,CASSLQGRWEKLFF,TGTGCCAGCAGTTTGCAGGGGCGCTGGGAAAAACTGTTTTTT